This T cell receptor beta chain was profiled in a study of T-cell reconstitution after alpha-beta-depleted transplantation in children (dated by TCRdb to 2016 to 2017). The study in broad terms: Using TCR repertoire profiling, the study quantitatively followed how T-cell immune reconstitution unfolded in children after TCRalphabeta/CD19-depleted allogeneic hematopoietic cell transplantation.

Taken from the germline V gene (reference sequence), the CDR1 and CDR2 loops are LGHDT and YNNKEL. Trimming removed 0 bases from V and 8 bases from J, leaving 5 bases between the germline ends. Measured from the cysteine to the phenylalanine, the CDR3 is 13 residues long. The read is trimmed to its CDR3 DNA, 39 bases read in frame from base 1. This clonotype appeared many times. Its cognate antigen has yet to be identified. Base qualities are missing; no much larger clone stands one base away. Library creation used PCR. Sequencing relied on an Illumina HiSeq 2500. TCR libraries were prepared with molecular barcoding, using unique molecular identifiers to normalize TCRbeta repertoire quantification. TCRdb passed the public sequencing reads through fastp at Q25 and MiXCR, retaining productive beta sequences. Identical CDR3 proteins give one entry, which carries the most common genes and DNA. The sample contains a few hundred thousand distinct CDR3 sequences, over 9.5% of them found a single time. Of the sample, approximately 5.4% falls within the top ten clones.

The chain is assembled from TRBV3-1 and TRBJ1-6, with the D gene uncertain. The source was PBMCs from the stem cell graft donor, collected from the stem cell graft. The sequence was obtained from a human donor who donated a stem cell graft to a child with SCID. CDR3 loop: CASSQDLDSPLHF. The nucleotide sequence is TGTGCCAGCAGCCAAGATTTAGATTCACCCCTCCACTTT.